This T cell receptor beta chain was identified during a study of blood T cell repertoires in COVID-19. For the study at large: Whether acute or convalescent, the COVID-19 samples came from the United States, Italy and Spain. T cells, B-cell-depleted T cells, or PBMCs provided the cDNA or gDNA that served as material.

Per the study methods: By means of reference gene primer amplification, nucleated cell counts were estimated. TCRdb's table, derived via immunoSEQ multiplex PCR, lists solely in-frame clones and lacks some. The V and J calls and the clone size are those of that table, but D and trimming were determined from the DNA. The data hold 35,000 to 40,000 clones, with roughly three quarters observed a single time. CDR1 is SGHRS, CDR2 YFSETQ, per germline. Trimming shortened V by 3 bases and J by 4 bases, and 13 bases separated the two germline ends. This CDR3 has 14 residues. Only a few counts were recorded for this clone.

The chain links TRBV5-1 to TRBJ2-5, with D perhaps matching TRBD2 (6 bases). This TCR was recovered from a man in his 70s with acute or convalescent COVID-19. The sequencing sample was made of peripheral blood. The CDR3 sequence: CASSSPSVGETQYF. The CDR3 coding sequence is TGCGCCAGCAGCTCCCCTAGCGTAGGAGAGACCCAGTACTTC.